This T cell receptor beta chain is from a study of T-cell reconstitution after alpha-beta-depleted transplantation in children. Preparation of the TCRbeta library involved a method that used unique molecular identifiers. MiXCR was run by TCRdb on the PCR reads, yielding one entry per CDR3 protein. The sample lists 530,000 or so distinct CDR3 sequences, 25% to 30% seen once, with about 35% in the top ten. This CDR3 contains 13 residues. Germline lookup yields CDR1 SGHRS and CDR2 YFSETQ. Trimming removed 6 bases at V and 1 base at J, with 10 bases between. This clonotype was observed a handful of times. Its antigen remains unknown. Study-wide results and caveats: Expanded graft clones numbering several hundred reportedly gave rise to alpha-beta T cells about two months after transplant. Some patients showed high day-60 TCRbeta diversity, which derived from surviving recipient T cells and thymic progenitors. From newly produced T cells came most of the T-cell counts and diversity one year after transplant.

This TCR came from a boy under two years old with Wiskott-Aldrich syndrome, due to receive a stem cell transplant. The sequencing here drew on PBMCs, taken before TCRalphabeta/CD19-depleted stem cell transplant. The V call is TRBV5-1, the J call TRBJ2-5, with D perhaps TRBD1 or TRBD2 (5 bases each). The CDR3 loop reads CASTGQTQETQYF. The CDR3 DNA sequence: TGCGCCAGCACGGGGCAGACCCAAGAGACCCAGTACTTC.